The T cell receptor beta chain described here comes from a study of cytomegalovirus exposure and HLA in healthy donors. A single count supports this clone. In the PCR, 60 Vbeta and 13 Jbeta primers were used. This table comes from immunoSEQ multiplex PCR, and its TCRdb copy is limited to in-frame clones, with some not included. The sample carries fewer than 250,000 clones, roughly 82% recorded once. The V and J ends lost 6 bases and 1 base respectively, with 13 bases between them. CDR3 length equals 15 residues. Germline CDR1 and CDR2: LNHDA and SQIVND (reference sequence). The clonotype was recovered from a man aged 40-49 years in good health and CMV-seropositive. Sequenced: PBMCs. The V gene is TRBV19, the J gene TRBJ2-4; possible D gene TRBD2, 6 bases. CDR3 residues: CASRRDPSAKNIQYF. As DNA, the CDR3 is TGTGCCAGTAGGCGGGACCCCTCGGCCAAAAACATTCAGTACTTC.